What follows are 30 T cell receptor beta chains derived from one specimen sequenced in a study of blood T cell repertoires in COVID-19. Clones were sequenced by immunoSEQ multiplex PCR, and TCRdb holds only the in-frame ones, with some missing. The repertoire consists of fewer than 200,000 clones, with around 76% occurring once and the leading ten covering about 8.4%. Sequencing used peripheral blood. The receptors come from a woman in her sixties or seventies with acute or convalescent COVID-19.

This sequence joins TRBV6-5 and TRBJ2-7; the match to TRBD2 covers 11 bases. The germline CDR1 and CDR2 sequences are MNHEY and SVGAGI. With 6 bases clipped from V and 3 bases from J, the junction kept 7 bases outside the gene matches. The CDR3 consists of 15 residues. CDR3 sequence (DNA): TGTGCCAGCAGGGACACCGGGACTAGCGGCTACGAGCAGTACTTC. Translated: CASRDTGTSGYEQYF.

The genes are TRBV2 and TRBJ2-1; 8 nucleotides line up with TRBD2. V gave up 4 bases and J gave up 1 base; unmatched junction bases: 3. The CDR3 contains 15 residues. CDR1 is SNHLY and CDR2 is FYNNEI in the germline V gene. CDR3 in amino acids: CASSGERESYNEQFF. CDR3 coding DNA: TGTGCCAGCAGTGGAGAGCGGGAGTCCTACAATGAGCAGTTCTTC.

The chain recombines TRBV4-1 with TRBJ2-3; 16 bases are a match to TRBD2. The germline CDR1 and CDR2 sequences are MGHRA and YSYEKL. The junction had 7 bases not matched to a gene; V was cut back by 0 bases and J by 4 bases. This CDR3 is 19 amino acids long. The DNA for the CDR3 is TGCGCCAGCAGCCAAGATAGGGGACTAGCGGGGGGGCGAGCAGATACGCAGTATTTT. As protein: CASSQDRGLAGGRADTQYF.

The gene calls are TRBV24-1 and TRBJ1-2, with a weak D call TRBD1 (5 bases). V was shortened by 11 bases and J by 10 bases, with 10 bases between the two germline ends. Germline loops: CDR1 KGHDR, CDR2 SFDVKD. CDR3 length: 9 amino acids. The CDR3 reads CARGGFYTF. The CDR3 coding sequence is TGTGCCAGGGGGGGTTTCTACACCTTC.

The chain uses TRBV19 and TRBJ1-2; D is ambiguous. The CDR3 is 13 residues long. CDR1 is LNHDA, CDR2 SQIVND, per germline (reference sequence). Trimming pared 4 bases from V and 7 bases from J, leaving 13 bases between. Here the CDR3 DNA reads TGTGCCAGTAGTAGAGGCCCCGAGGCTGGCTACACCTTC. As protein: CASSRGPEAGYTF.

The chain couples TRBV18 to TRBJ1-6, with D unclear. Germline CDR1 is KGHSH and CDR2 is LQKENI. The V end was cut by 0 bases, the J end by 9 bases, with 9 bases between. The CDR3 contains 14 residues. The CDR3 region has the DNA TGTGCCAGCTCACCACCCGGGAGCTTTTCACCCCTCCACTTT. The encoded protein is CASSPPGSFSPLHF.

This clone was observed a handful of times. The chain links TRBV29-1 to TRBJ2-3; D is perhaps TRBD1 (5 bases). Germline assignment: CDR1 SQVTM and CDR2 ANQGSEA. The CDR3 is 12 residues long. Trimming pared 2 bases from V and 4 bases from J, leaving 7 bases between. CDR3 region: CSVELGPDTQYF. CDR3 coding DNA: TGCAGCGTTGAACTGGGGCCAGATACGCAGTATTTT.

J is TRBJ1-3 and V is TRBV19; possible D gene TRBD1, 5 bases. The germline V gene has CDR1 LNHDA and CDR2 SQIVND (reference sequence). This CDR3 has 14 residues. The germline V and J ends were trimmed by 3 bases and 3 bases, with 9 bases remaining between them. The CDR3 coding sequence is TGTGCCAGTAGTATCCTAGGGGTTGGAAACACCATATATTTT. Translation: CASSILGVGNTIYF.

This clone has a handful of counts. This chain joins TRBV19 and TRBJ2-5; 11 nucleotides agree with TRBD1. Unmatched junction bases numbered 9, after V lost 7 bases and J lost 5 bases. The CDR3 extends over 15 amino acids. The germline gives CDR1 LNHDA, CDR2 SQIVND (reference sequence). DNA of the CDR3: TGTGCCAGTACCGGGGGGACAGGGGGGTTGGAGACCCAGTACTTC. Translated: CASTGGTGGLETQYF.

The chain's CDR3 is CASSYSSSAYNEQFF. In DNA form, the CDR3 reads TGTGCCAGCAGTTACTCGAGTAGTGCGTACAATGAGCAGTTCTTC. The chain combines TRBV6-2 or TRBV6-3 with TRBJ2-1; D uncertain. Looked up from germline, CDR1 is MNHEY and CDR2 is SVGEGT. The CDR3 has 15 amino acids. Trimming left V 0 bases short and J 4 bases short, with 10 bases between.

This clone was seen ten or more times. V is TRBV28 and J is TRBJ2-7; D perhaps matches TRBD2 (5 bases). Germline V lookup: CDR1 MDHEN, CDR2 SYDVKM. The CDR3 has 12 amino acids. V shed 4 bases and J shed 6 bases, with 10 bases lying between them. Written as DNA, the CDR3 is TGTGCCAGCAGTTACCGGACTGCCGAGCAGTACTTC. Its protein product is CASSYRTAEQYF.

The chain employs TRBV7-2 and TRBJ2-7, with 12 bases aligning to TRBD1. The CDR3 has 16 amino acids. J gave up 5 bases and V 1 base, and 6 bases lay outside the gene matches. Germline assignment: CDR1 SGHTA and CDR2 FQGNSA. This CDR3 is CASSLVGDRGRDEQYF. The DNA of the CDR3 is TGTGCCAGCAGCTTAGTGGGGGACAGGGGGCGCGACGAGCAGTACTTC.

The rearrangement uses TRBV7-2 and TRBJ2-7, with 9 nucleotides matching TRBD2. J lost 3 bases, V lost 0 bases, and 9 bases had no gene match. Per the germline V gene, CDR1 is SGHTA and CDR2 is FQGNSA. CDR3 size: 17 residues. CDR3 nucleotides: TGTGCCAGCAGCTTAGCGTCCTTAGCGGGGGCGGACTACGAGCAGTACTTC. Translating it yields CASSLASLAGADYEQYF.

V and J are TRBV6-4 and TRBJ2-1; 10 nucleotides line up with TRBD2. CDR3 length: 15 amino acids. Germline V gives CDR1 MRHNA, CDR2 SNTAGT. With V trimmed by 3 bases and J by 4 bases, 3 bases remained unmatched. Written as DNA, the CDR3 is TGTGCCAGCAGTGAATTAGCGGGGGGATACAATGAGCAGTTCTTC. This gives the protein CASSELAGGYNEQFF.

The CDR3 bases are TGCGCCAGCAGCTTGGGAGGGGGCAGTTCCTATAATTCACCCCTCCACTTT. Encoded protein: CASSLGGGSSYNSPLHF. V and J are TRBV5-1 and TRBJ1-6; 7 bases are a match to TRBD1. The length of the CDR3 is 17 residues. The germline V gene has CDR1 SGHRS and CDR2 YFSETQ. The V and J ends lost 0 bases and 1 base, in that order; junction bases with no gene match: 4.

This sequence joins TRBV10-3 and TRBJ2-5; the D is unclear. Germline values: CDR1 ENHRY, CDR2 SYGVKD. Trimming took 2 bases from V and 4 from J, leaving 8 bases between them. The CDR3 runs 13 residues. CDR3 protein: CAISETRRETQYF. The DNA of the CDR3 is TGTGCCATCAGTGAGACGAGGCGAGAGACCCAGTACTTC.

In DNA, the CDR3 is TGTGCCAGCTCACCGACTCGGGCAGGGGGCCGAGAGCAGTACTTC. Its protein product is CASSPTRAGGREQYF. This sequence joins TRBV18 and TRBJ2-7, with 8 bases identical to TRBD1. Trimming cost V 3 bases and J 7 bases; bases outside gene matches: 11. From germline, CDR1 is KGHSH and CDR2 LQKENI. The CDR3 runs 15 residues. The full variable domain, with the rest looked up from reference TRBV18 and TRBJ2-7, is NAGVMQNPRHLVRRRGQEARLRCSPMKGHSHVYWYRQLPEEGLKFMVYLQKENIIDESGMPKERFSAEFPKEGPSILRIQQVVRGDSAAYFCASSPTRAGGREQYFGPGTRLTVT.

This clone was observed a handful of times. The chain has TRBV30 and TRBJ2-2; possibly TRBD2 for D (6 bases). V dropped 3 bases and J dropped 4 bases, with 12 bases sitting between them. This CDR3 has 14 residues. Germline lookup yields CDR1 GTSNPN and CDR2 SVGIG (reference sequence). CDR3 DNA: TGTGCCTGGAGATGGCTAGCGAGCACCGGGGAGCTGTTTTTT. This gives the protein CAWRWLASTGELFF.

This rearrangement joins TRBV19 to TRBJ2-1; 10 positions match TRBD1. This CDR3 contains 15 residues. From germline, CDR1 is LNHDA and CDR2 SQIVND (reference sequence). After removal of 5 bases from V and 8 bases from J, the junction contained 9 bases not matched to a gene. The CDR3, as DNA: TGTGCCAGTAGTCCCGGGACAGGGGCATCCCATGAGCAGTTCTTC. Translation: CASSPGTGASHEQFF.

The CDR3 loop reads CASSQDLGGSVGNTIYF. CDR3 bases: TGCGCCAGCAGCCAAGATCTCGGAGGTTCGGTTGGAAACACCATATATTTT. The chain carries TRBV4-1 and TRBJ1-3; D unclear. Per the germline V gene, CDR1 is MGHRA and CDR2 is YSYEKL. This CDR3 contains 17 residues. Trimming left V 0 bases short and J 3 bases short, with 15 bases between.

V and J are TRBV4-1 and TRBJ2-7, with 7 bases fitting TRBD1. CDR3 size: 18 residues. The junction had 14 bases not matched to a gene; V was cut back by 0 bases and J by 3 bases. From germline, CDR1 is MGHRA and CDR2 YSYEKL. In DNA form, the CDR3 reads TGCGCCAGCAGCCAAGATGTCTCGGGACAGAGCATCCTCTACGAGCAGTACTTC. Amino acids: CASSQDVSGQSILYEQYF.

In the case of this clone: This specimen includes other DNA sequences encoding the same CDR3. This chain joins TRBV19 and TRBJ2-1; D is ambiguous. Germline-derived CDR1 and CDR2 are LNHDA and SQIVND (reference sequence). V was pared by 3 bases and J by 0 bases, with 9 bases between. The CDR3 consists of 15 residues. As DNA, the CDR3 is TGTGCCAGTAGTATGGTCCGGAGCTCCTACAATGAGCAGTTCTTC. Residues: CASSMVRSSYNEQFF.

The V gene is TRBV7-2, the J gene TRBJ2-7; D perhaps matches TRBD1 (5 bases). V gave up 5 bases and J gave up 5 bases, with 16 bases separating them. The CDR3 is 14 amino acids. CDR1 is SGHTA and CDR2 is FQGNSA in the germline V gene. Here the CDR3 reads CASSQLAGSNEQYF. For the CDR3, the DNA is TGTGCCAGCAGCCAGCTGGCAGGGTCCAACGAGCAGTACTTC. The full variable domain, its missing parts supplied by reference TRBV7-2 and TRBJ2-7, is GAGVSQSPSNKVTEKGKDVELRCDPISGHTALYWYRQSLGQGLEFLIYFQGNSAPDKSGLPSDRFSAERTGGSVSTLTIQRTQQEDSAVYLCASSQLAGSNEQYFGPGTRLTVT.

This rearrangement joins TRBV28 to TRBJ1-1; 8 bases align to TRBD1. V lost 6 bases, J lost 4 bases, and 7 bases stayed unmatched. This CDR3 comprises 14 residues. Germline CDR1 is MDHEN and CDR2 is SYDVKM. The chain's CDR3 is CASSTTGGSTEAFF. CDR3 DNA sequence: TGTGCCAGCAGCACTACAGGGGGGTCCACTGAAGCTTTCTTT.

The chain carries TRBV25-1 and TRBJ2-5; D gene uncertain. This CDR3 contains 14 residues. V was trimmed by 3 bases and J by 2 bases, leaving 10 bases between them. In germline, CDR1 is MGHDK, CDR2 SYGVNS. The CDR3 protein is CASSEARLQETQYF. DNA of the CDR3: TGTGCCAGCAGTGAGGCCAGACTTCAAGAGACCCAGTACTTC.

V is TRBV9 and J is TRBJ2-5; D gene uncertain. CDR3 length equals 13 residues. Trimming removed 3 bases at V and 1 base at J, with 7 bases between. Germline CDR1 reads SGDLS; CDR2 reads YYNGEE. The CDR3 coding sequence is TGTGCCAGCAGCGCTAACCCCCAAGAGACCCAGTACTTC. Amino acids: CASSANPQETQYF. Based on the CDR3 plus reference TRBV9 and TRBJ2-5, the full variable domain is DSGVTQTPKHLITATGQRVTLRCSPRSGDLSVYWYQQSLDQGLQFLIQYYNGEERAKGNILERFSAQQFPDLHSELNLSSLELGDSALYFCASSANPQETQYFGPGTRLLVL.

This chain joins TRBV28 and TRBJ2-7; 7 nucleotides agree with TRBD1. The CDR3 sequence is 20 residues long. Germline loops: CDR1 MDHEN, CDR2 SYDVKM. J gave up 3 bases and V 8 bases, and 28 bases lay outside the gene matches. The CDR3 spells CASVGPFGQKTGVEGYEQYF. In DNA form, the CDR3 reads TGTGCCAGCGTCGGTCCGTTTGGCCAAAAAACAGGGGTAGAAGGCTACGAGCAGTACTTC.

This clone was seen only a few times. The chain couples TRBV3-1 (or the pseudogene TRBV3-2) to TRBJ1-1; TRBD1 might be the D (6 bases). The CDR3 contains 14 residues. The germline gives CDR1 LGHDT, CDR2 YNNKEL (reference sequence). Trimming took 3 bases from V and 7 from J, leaving 15 bases between them. This CDR3 reads CASSHRGAADEAFF. CDR3 bases: TGTGCCAGCAGCCACAGGGGTGCGGCGGATGAAGCTTTCTTT.

This chain links TRBV28 with TRBJ2-4, with TRBD2 matching 8 bases. V was clipped by 6 bases and J by 0 bases; unmatched bases: 13. The CDR3 extends over 18 amino acids. CDR1 is MDHEN and CDR2 is SYDVKM in the germline V gene. The chain's CDR3 is CASSPTGGRGRAKNIQYF. As DNA, the CDR3 is TGTGCCAGCAGCCCGACGGGGGGGCGGGGGCGAGCCAAAAACATTCAGTACTTC.

The chain has TRBV7-2 and TRBJ2-3, with 10 bases aligning to TRBD2. Germline V CDR1 and CDR2: SGHTA, FQGNSA. The ends lost 4 bases at V and 11 bases at J; junction bases unmatched: 12. The CDR3 sequence is 15 residues long. The DNA of the CDR3 is TGTGCCAGCAGCTCCCCGACTAGCGGGCCCCTCCAGCAGTATTTT. It specifies CASSSPTSGPLQQYF.